This T cell receptor (beta chain) was found in a study of T cells expressing NK-cell markers (dated by TCRdb to the early 2020s). Regarding the research as a whole: Three sorted T-cell subsets (CD3+CD56+NKG2C+, CD3+CD56+NKG2C- and CD3+CD56-NKG2C+) from 8 or 9 donors had their TCR beta-chain repertoires profiled. Of the eight sequenced donors, seven were found to be HCMV-seropositive and one was found to be HCMV-seronegative. The eight sequenced donors were randomly selected healthy volunteers, three men and five women. Sequencing of the libraries produced 2 x 150 bp reads on Illumina HiSeq 2000/2500, MiSeq or NextSeq. Study-level results and caveats: In 5 to 7 donors, the dominant CD3+CD56+NKG2C+ clonotypes were found to rank among the top 10 CD8+ clonotypes and to make up about 1.0-8% of CD8+ T cells. It remained unclear whether the expanded NKG2C-expressing T cell clones were specific for HCMV antigens. Those dominant clonotypes were again the most abundant among CD3+CD56-NKG2C+ cells in a few donors, at about 25-60.1%.

Counted from cysteine to phenylalanine, this CDR3 has 18 amino acids. Only the protein is on record. CDR1 is given as SGHTA and CDR2 as FQGTGA, both from the germline V gene. Sequencing used an Illumina HiSeq 2000. TCR beta cDNA libraries were made by 5'RACE template switching that added a universal primer site and unique molecular identifiers. cDNA synthesis was primed from the TCR beta constant segment and was followed by two successive PCR amplification steps. In the authors' own workflow: MIGEC was used to demultiplex reads and group reads by UMI, and MiTCR was used to assemble and quantify clonotypes. To exclude erroneous sequences, any TCR cDNA sequence not supported by at least two reads was discarded. The tcR package was used for downstream repertoire analysis, and clonotypes were matched across fractions by CDR3 nucleotide sequence plus V segment. VDJmatch was used to annotate antigen specificity against VDJdb, with one amino acid substitution in CDR3 allowed. TCRdb reprocessed the reads and lists each CDR3 protein sequence as a single entry, with no DNA. None of the V and J calls come from the authors' own analysis; TCRdb made them. The sample table includes some 600,000 distinct CDR3 sequences. The ten largest clonotypes hold around 4% of the sample.

Of note for this clonotype: Which antigen it targets is not known.

A commercial ELISA kit detecting HCMV-specific IgG in serum was used to determine HCMV serostatus. Ficoll density gradient centrifugation was used to isolate peripheral blood mononuclear cells from blood. The sample consisted of blood T cells: a sorted CD56 or NKG2C T cell subset, CD4+ or CD8+ T cells, or bulk PBMC T cells (not recorded which). The source is a man aged 18 to 30 in good health. Donor details come from another sample of the same person, matched by shared clones. Rearrangement joined TRBV7-3 to TRBJ2-1. The CDR3 here reads CASSFNLRRDLSYNEQFF.